The 19 T cell receptor beta chains below were found in one sample sequenced in a study of cytomegalovirus exposure and HLA in healthy donors. The primer mix had 60 Vbeta and 13 Jbeta primers. Measured with immunoSEQ multiplex PCR; TCRdb has only the in-frame clones, and not every one. Of 110,000 or so clones in the sample, 76% were seen once. Sequenced sample: PBMCs. These receptors all stem from a man between 35 and 55 years old in good health and CMV-seropositive.

V usage is TRBV2 and J usage is TRBJ2-2; a weak D match, TRBD1 (5 bases). Germline assignment: CDR1 SNHLY and CDR2 FYNNEI. Trimming removed 11 bases at V and 5 bases at J, with 15 bases between. The CDR3 covers 13 residues. The CDR3 DNA follows: TGTGCCGTCGCCGGGCAGGGAACCGGGGAGCTGTTTTTT. Translation gives CAVAGQGTGELFF.

The rearrangement uses TRBV5-4 and TRBJ1-2; no firm D call. This CDR3 spans 12 amino acids. Germline CDR1 SGHNT, CDR2 YYREEE (reference sequence). The germline V and J ends were trimmed by 4 bases and 4 bases, with 8 bases remaining between them. CDR3: CASSPPGYGYTF. CDR3 sequence (DNA): TGTGCCAGCAGCCCCCCAGGCTATGGCTACACCTTC.

The J gene is TRBJ1-1, the V gene TRBV10-3; D gene ambiguous. Trimming cost V 6 bases and J 2 bases, with 13 bases left between them. The CDR3 has 14 amino acids. Germline CDR1 reads ENHRY; CDR2 reads SYGVKD. CDR3 amino acids: CAISPSTRNTEAFF. The DNA of the CDR3 is TGTGCCATCAGCCCGTCAACAAGAAACACTGAAGCTTTCTTT.

The gene calls are TRBV11-3 and TRBJ2-1, with D perhaps TRBD2 (7 bases). CDR3 size: 15 residues. The V end lost 2 bases, the J end lost 5 bases, and 13 bases lay between the germline ends. Germline CDR1 SGHNT, CDR2 YENEEA. The CDR3 loop reads CASSLRGGRDNEQFF. Written as DNA, the CDR3 is TGTGCCAGCAGCTTAAGGGGGGGAAGGGACAATGAGCAGTTCTTC.

The sample holds many counts of this clone. The same CDR3 arises from other DNA sequences in this sample as well. The chain is built from TRBV4-3 and TRBJ1-3; no definite D call. The CDR3 totals 15 residues. Germline V gives CDR1 LGHNA, CDR2 YSLEER. The ends were cut back, 0 bases at V and 0 bases at J, with 6 bases in the middle. The CDR3 loop reads CASSQDLSSGNTIYF. CDR3 nucleotides: TGCGCCAGCAGCCAAGATCTAAGCTCTGGAAACACCATATATTTT.

The V and J genes are TRBV28 and TRBJ1-2; 10 bases align to TRBD1. V lost 5 bases and J lost 7; bases outside the gene matches: 19. Germline V gives CDR1 MDHEN, CDR2 SYDVKM. The CDR3 loop spans 18 amino acids. The CDR3 region is CASSMSAGTGASLGGYTF. Written as DNA, the CDR3 is TGTGCCAGCAGTATGTCCGCCGGGACAGGGGCATCCCTAGGTGGCTACACCTTC.

This CDR3 is CASSQASWGAEAFF. The CDR3 nucleotides are TGCGCCAGCAGCCAAGCTTCATGGGGCGCTGAAGCTTTCTTT. The chain uses TRBV4-3 and TRBJ1-1, with D possibly matching TRBD1 (5 bases). The ends were cut back, 1 base at V and 6 bases at J, with 12 bases in the middle. Germline V gives CDR1 LGHNA, CDR2 YSLEER. This CDR3 contains 14 residues.

The CDR3 region is CASSWGGQETQYF. CDR3 sequence (DNA): TGTGCCAGCAGTTGGGGCGGCCAAGAGACCCAGTACTTC. V usage is TRBV6-5 and J usage is TRBJ2-5, with D possibly being TRBD1 (5 bases). The CDR3 sequence is 13 residues long. Trimming took off 4 bases at V and 1 base at J, with 7 bases between the two ends. Germline V CDR1 and CDR2: MNHEY, SVGAGI.

The chain combines TRBV7-9 with TRBJ2-5, with TRBD1 matching 7 bases. The CDR3 consists of 18 residues. The J segment lost 3 bases and the V segment lost 4 bases, leaving 17 bases of the junction unmatched. CDR1 is SEHNR, CDR2 FQNEAQ, per germline (reference sequence). The CDR3 reads CASSSTSLTGSTKETQYF. The DNA for the CDR3 is TGTGCCAGCAGCTCTACCTCCTTGACAGGGTCTACCAAAGAGACCCAGTACTTC.

This clone turned up a few times. The junction and the germline gene differ at one end; a read error may be behind it. V gene TRBV7-9 combines with J gene TRBJ2-7; 9 nucleotides align to TRBD2. Germline values: CDR1 SEHNR, CDR2 FQNEAQ (reference sequence). The CDR3 is 16 amino acids. The CDR3 nucleotides read TGTTCCAGCAGCGCCCCCGGGCTAGCGGGAACCTACGAGCAGTACTTC. Translating it yields CSSSAPGLAGTYEQYF.

This chain links TRBV6-5 with TRBJ1-2; 9 bases agree with TRBD1. The V and J ends lost 6 bases and 4 bases, in that order; junction bases with no gene match: 6. The CDR3 is 14 residues long. From germline, CDR1 is MNHEY and CDR2 SVGAGI. The CDR3 reads CASRDTGGGYGYTF. CDR3 nucleotides: TGTGCCAGCAGAGATACAGGGGGCGGCTATGGCTACACCTTC.

The chain recombines TRBV2 with TRBJ2-4; TRBD1 might be the D (5 bases). The CDR3 has 17 residues. The V end lost 1 base, the J end lost 1 base, and 14 bases lay between the germline ends. Per germline, CDR1 SNHLY and CDR2 FYNNEI. This CDR3 reads CASSEVYRTNAKNIQYF. Here the CDR3 DNA reads TGTGCCAGCAGTGAAGTATACAGGACAAACGCCAAAAACATTCAGTACTTC.

This clone was picked up a small number of times. The CDR3 spells CASSDTGRDGTEAFF. The CDR3 nucleotides are TGTGCCAGCAGTGATACAGGGAGGGACGGTACTGAAGCTTTCTTT. This chain connects TRBV7-9 to TRBJ1-1, with D perhaps TRBD1 (6 bases). The V end was cut by 6 bases, the J end by 5 bases, with 19 bases between. This CDR3 has 15 residues. Germline CDR1 SEHNR, CDR2 FQNEAQ (reference sequence).

This clone was detected a few times. The chain recombines TRBV9 with TRBJ2-1, with TRBD1 matching over 9 bases. Germline CDR1 is SGDLS and CDR2 is YYNGEE. V lost 4 bases and J lost 3; bases outside the gene matches: 5. The CDR3 is 15 residues long. The CDR3 spells CASSLMDRGYNEQFF. In nucleotides, the CDR3 is TGTGCCAGCAGCCTTATGGACAGGGGCTACAATGAGCAGTTCTTC.

The chain is built from TRBV28 and TRBJ2-2; 7 positions agree with TRBD1. The ends lost 5 bases at V and 0 bases at J; junction bases unmatched: 6. Germline V gene data show CDR1 as MDHEN and CDR2 as SYDVKM. The CDR3 is 16 amino acids. The CDR3 coding sequence is TGTGCCAGCAGTCTACGGGACAGAACGAACACCGGGGAGCTGTTTTTT. It translates to CASSLRDRTNTGELFF.

Here the CDR3 reads CASSGRGRDRDYEQYF. The CDR3 coding sequence is TGTGCCAGCAGCGGAAGAGGTCGGGACAGGGACTACGAGCAGTACTTC. The chain carries TRBV7-9 and TRBJ2-7; 9 bases are a match to TRBD1. CDR3 size: 16 residues. Germline CDR1 is SEHNR and CDR2 is FQNEAQ (reference sequence). V dropped 5 bases and J dropped 3; count of bases not matched to a gene: 11.

This chain connects TRBV9 to TRBJ2-3; possible D gene TRBD2, 5 bases. Germline V gene lookup returns CDR1 SGDLS and CDR2 YYNGEE. Between the trimmed V and J ends, which lost 3 bases and 2 bases, there was a span of 19 bases. The CDR3 spans 17 residues. DNA of the CDR3: TGTGCCAGCAGCGCCCCGGGTGCTAGCCGCCACACAGATACGCAGTATTTT. Translating gives CASSAPGASRHTDTQYF.

There are a few counts of this clone. This chain joins TRBV6-5 and TRBJ2-2; a weak D match, TRBD1 (5 bases). The germline V gene encodes CDR1 MNHEY and CDR2 SVGAGI. The CDR3 has 11 amino acids. Between the trimmed V and J ends, which lost 7 bases and 8 bases, there was a span of 8 bases. The CDR3 region has the DNA TGTGCCAGCACCAAGGGGGGGGAGCTGTTTTTT. Protein: CASTKGGELFF.

This clone was picked up a small number of times. The chain has TRBV15 and TRBJ2-3, with D tentatively TRBD2 (6 bases). V was shortened by 1 base and J by 6 bases, with 14 bases between the two germline ends. The CDR3 is 15 amino acids. Germline V gene data show CDR1 as LNHNV and CDR2 as YYDKDF (reference sequence). DNA of the CDR3: TGTGCCACCAGCAGAGGCGGGACCGGAGTGGATACGCAGTATTTT. It codes for CATSRGGTGVDTQYF.